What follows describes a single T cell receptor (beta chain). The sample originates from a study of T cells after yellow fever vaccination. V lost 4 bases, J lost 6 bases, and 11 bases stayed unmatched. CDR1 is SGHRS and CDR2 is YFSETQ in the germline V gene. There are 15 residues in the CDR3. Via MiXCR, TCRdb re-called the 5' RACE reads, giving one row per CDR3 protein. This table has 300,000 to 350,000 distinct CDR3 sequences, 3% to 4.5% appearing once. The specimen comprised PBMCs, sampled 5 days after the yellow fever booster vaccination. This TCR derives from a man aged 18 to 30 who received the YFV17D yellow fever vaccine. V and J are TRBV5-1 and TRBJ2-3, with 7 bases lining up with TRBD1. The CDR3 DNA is TGCGCCAGCAGCCTCGGGACAGCAACATCTGATACGCAGTATTTT. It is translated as CASSLGTATSDTQYF.